A single sample is the source of the 18 T cell receptor beta chains below, sequenced in a study of post-analysis software for immune sequencing data. Study-wide points: With TRBV5-6, TRBV5-1 and TRBV20-1 included, five TRBV segments were more frequent in patients than in controls.

Unique molecular identifiers featured in each of the TCR beta cDNA libraries. TCRdb redid the calling of the PCR reads with MiXCR, one entry per CDR3 protein. The sample holds about 170,000 distinct CDR3 sequences, around 28% seen once. The antigens of these receptors remain unknown. Material for sequencing was blood. Every receptor here comes from a girl between 5 and 17 years old with multiple sclerosis.

This clonotype was observed at least ten times. CDR3 sequence (DNA): TGTGCCAGCAGCACCATCGCATCCGAACCCCGCACAGATACGCAGTATTTT. This translates into CASSTIASEPRTDTQYF. V usage is TRBV7-9 and J usage is TRBJ2-3; D gene ambiguous. The CDR3 has 17 residues. CDR1 is SEHNR and CDR2 is FQNEAQ in the germline V gene (reference sequence). The germline V and J ends were trimmed by 5 bases and 1 base, with 19 bases remaining between them.

This clonotype appeared many times. This chain joins TRBV28 and TRBJ2-7, with no clear D. Germline V gives CDR1 MDHEN, CDR2 SYDVKM. Trimming removed 5 bases from V and 4 bases from J, with 24 bases in between. CDR3 length equals 17 residues. This chain's CDR3 is CASSLTLGRPYSYEQYF. CDR3 nucleotides: TGTGCCAGCAGTCTAACCCTCGGGCGCCCTTATTCTTACGAGCAGTACTTC.

Only one count was recorded for this clonotype. This may arise from a read error, as a much more abundant clone is one base away. V gene TRBV7-2 combines with J gene TRBJ1-2, with D maybe TRBD1 (6 bases). In germline, CDR1 is SGHTA, CDR2 FQGNSA. V was shortened by 11 bases and J by 7 bases, with 17 bases between the two germline ends. The CDR3 has 12 amino acids. CDR3 nucleotides: TGTGCCGGCACCCCAAGGGGGGCTGGCTACACCTTC. Protein sequence: CAGTPRGAGYTF.

This clonotype appeared a single time. A much larger clone sits a single nucleotide away, making a read error possible. The rearrangement uses TRBV4-2 and TRBJ2-1, with D uncertain. Germline-derived CDR1 and CDR2 are LGHNA and YNFKEQ. The CDR3 spans 14 residues. The CDR3 loop is CTSSLEDLANEQFF. The CDR3 nucleotides are TGTACCAGCAGCCTAGAAGACTTGGCGAATGAGCAGTTCTTC.

The gene calls are TRBV18 and TRBJ1-5; D perhaps matches TRBD1 (5 bases). This CDR3 comprises 14 residues. With 4 bases removed from V and 5 bases from J, the gap between germline ends came to 12 bases. Germline CDR1 is KGHSH and CDR2 is LQKENI. CDR3 coding DNA: TGTGCCAGCTCACGGGGAGACAGCCATCAGCCCCAGCATTTT. As protein: CASSRGDSHQPQHF.

This clonotype showed up just once. A read error is possible here, since a much larger clone lies one base away. The chain carries TRBV6-5 and TRBJ2-3; 10 bases line up with TRBD1. Looked up from germline, CDR1 is MNHEY and CDR2 is SVGAGI. The CDR3 has 15 residues. CDR3 in DNA: TGTGCCAGCAGTTACCAAAGACAGGGGGCAGATATGCAGTATTTT. Its protein is CASSYQRQGADMQYF.

The J gene is TRBJ1-4, the V gene TRBV4-1; no definite D call. Germline CDR1 reads MGHRA; CDR2 reads YSYEKL. This CDR3 has 17 residues. With 2 bases removed from V and 5 bases from J, the gap between germline ends came to 18 bases. CDR3 sequence reads: CASSQLWRDRINEKLFF. CDR3 nucleotide sequence: TGCGCCAGCAGCCAATTATGGCGTGATAGAATAAATGAAAAACTGTTTTTT.

This clonotype was seen at least ten times. The chain employs TRBV7-9 and TRBJ2-1, with D unresolved. V was clipped by 3 bases and J by 3 bases, with 6 bases between them. The CDR3 is 13 amino acids. The germline gives CDR1 SEHNR, CDR2 FQNEAQ (reference sequence). The CDR3 spells CASSFSDYNEQFF. As DNA, the CDR3 is TGTGCCAGCAGCTTTTCGGACTACAATGAGCAGTTCTTC.

In the case of this clonotype: A read error is possible here, since a much larger clone lies one base away. V and J are TRBV20-1 and TRBJ2-6; possibly TRBD1 for D (5 bases). CDR3 size: 17 residues. Germline V gene data show CDR1 as DFQATT and CDR2 as SNEGSKA (reference sequence). CDR3 in DNA: TGCAGTGCTAGACCTCTAGACCTGATCTCTGGGGCCAACGTCCCGACTTTC. Encoded protein: CSARPLDLISGANVPTF.

The chain employs TRBV7-9 and TRBJ2-2; D is undetermined. Deletions cut 2 bases from V and 5 bases from J, with 6 bases between. The germline CDR1 and CDR2 sequences are SEHNR and FQNEAQ (reference sequence). The CDR3 sequence is 13 residues long. CDR3 in amino acids: CASSLMPTGELFF. The DNA of the CDR3 is TGTGCCAGCAGCTTAATGCCAACCGGGGAGCTGTTTTTT.

This clonotype has only a few counts. The chain uses TRBV9 and TRBJ1-6; D remains unclear. V lost 0 bases and J lost 3, with 7 bases in between. Looked up from germline, CDR1 is SGDLS and CDR2 is YYNGEE. The CDR3 is made up of 15 amino acids. The CDR3 region is CASSVASRYNSPLHF. The CDR3 DNA sequence: TGTGCCAGCAGCGTAGCTTCACGCTATAATTCACCCCTCCACTTT.

This clonotype was counted many times. The chain joins TRBV9 to TRBJ2-7; 8 nucleotides match TRBD1. Germline values: CDR1 SGDLS, CDR2 YYNGEE. The CDR3 covers 15 residues. V shed 3 bases, J shed 3 bases, and the junction held 8 bases outside the gene matches. The CDR3 DNA is TGTGCCAGCAGCGCCAGACAGGGGCGAAACTACGAGCAGTACTTC. Protein product: CASSARQGRNYEQYF. The variable domain in full, completed from reference TRBV9 and TRBJ2-7, reads DSGVTQTPKHLITATGQRVTLRCSPRSGDLSVYWYQQSLDQGLQFLIQYYNGEERAKGNILERFSAQQFPDLHSELNLSSLELGDSALYFCASSARQGRNYEQYFGPGTRLTVT.

Comments on this clonotype: A much bigger clone sits one base away, suggesting this may be a read error. The rearrangement links TRBV5-1 to TRBJ2-6; a weak D match, TRBD2 (7 bases). The CDR3 is made up of 13 amino acids. Trimming left V 2 bases short and J 12 bases short, with 12 bases between. Germline CDR1 is SGHRS and CDR2 is YFSETQ. In DNA form, the CDR3 reads TGCGCCAGCAGCTTTGGCGGGGGCAGCGTCCTGACTTTC. Encoded protein: CASSFGGGSVLTF.

This clonotype was seen repeatedly, ten times or more. The chain has TRBV13 and TRBJ2-6; TRBD2 might be the D (6 bases). The germline V gene encodes CDR1 PRHDT and CDR2 FYEKMQ (reference sequence). The ends were cut back, 5 bases at V and 3 bases at J, with 11 bases in the middle. This CDR3 contains 15 residues. CDR3 residues: CASSQGGDGANVLTF. CDR3 DNA: TGTGCCAGCAGCCAGGGCGGGGATGGGGCCAACGTCCTGACTTTC. The full variable domain, in which reference TRBV13 and TRBJ2-6 provide the parts outside the CDR3, is AAGVIQSPRHLIKEKRETATLKCYPIPRHDTVYWYQQGPGQDPQFLISFYEKMQSDKGSIPDRFSAQQFSDYHSELNMSSLELGDSALYFCASSQGGDGANVLTFGAGSRLTVL.

This clonotype occurred many times. The chain carries TRBV12-3 or TRBV12-4 and TRBJ1-2; D remains ambiguous. CDR3 length equals 14 residues. Trimming took 0 bases from V and 4 from J, leaving 9 bases between them. As DNA, the CDR3 is TGTGCCAGCAGTTTAGCTGGGAAGGGCTATGGCTACACCTTC. It is translated as CASSLAGKGYGYTF.

The chain links TRBV6-6 to TRBJ2-5; TRBD2 matches 12 bases. The better agreement between TRBJ2-7 and the DNA end casts doubt on the J call. This CDR3 region has 14 residues. The germline gives CDR1 MNHNY, CDR2 SVGAGI (reference sequence). In DNA form, the CDR3 reads TGTGCCAGCGGCCTGACTAGCGGGGGATACGAGCAGTACTTC. This encodes CASGLTSGGYEQYF.

The rearrangement links TRBV12-3 or TRBV12-4 to TRBJ2-3; 9 positions match TRBD2. The CDR3 totals 16 residues. The trim removed 6 bases at V and 2 bases at J, leaving 9 bases unmatched. The CDR3, as DNA: TGTGCCAGCAGCGAACCGGGACTAGCCATCACAGATACGCAGTATTTT. As protein: CASSEPGLAITDTQYF.

Of note for this clonotype: A read error may explain this, as a much larger clone is one base away. The CDR3 carries no conserved terminal phenylalanine or tryptophan, so it likely arises from a read error. The chain is built from TRBV5-1 and TRBJ2-7, with 8 bases identical to TRBD1. CDR3 size: 14 residues. V lost 7 bases to trimming and J lost 3 bases; unmatched junction nucleotides: 9. Germline CDR1 SGHRS, CDR2 YFSETQ. CDR3 in amino acids: CASRTGPAVYEQYL. Here the CDR3 DNA reads TGCGCCAGCCGGACAGGGCCGGCAGTCTACGAGCAGTACCTC.